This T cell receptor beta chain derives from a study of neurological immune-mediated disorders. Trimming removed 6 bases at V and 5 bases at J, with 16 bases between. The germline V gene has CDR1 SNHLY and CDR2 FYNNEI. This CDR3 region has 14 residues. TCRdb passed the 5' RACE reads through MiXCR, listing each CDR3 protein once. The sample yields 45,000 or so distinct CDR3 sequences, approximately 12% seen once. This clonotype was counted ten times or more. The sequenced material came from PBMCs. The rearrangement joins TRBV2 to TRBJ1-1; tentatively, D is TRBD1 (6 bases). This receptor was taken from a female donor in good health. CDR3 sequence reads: CASRRGGTVTEAFF. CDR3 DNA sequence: TGTGCCAGCAGAAGAGGGGGAACTGTGACTGAAGCTTTCTTT. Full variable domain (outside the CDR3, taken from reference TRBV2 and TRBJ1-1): EPEVTQTPSHQVTQMGQEVILRCVPISNHLYFYWYRQILGQKVEFLVSFYNNEISEKSEIFDDQFSVERPDGSNFTLKIRSTKLEDSAMYFCASRRGGTVTEAFFGQGTRLTVV.